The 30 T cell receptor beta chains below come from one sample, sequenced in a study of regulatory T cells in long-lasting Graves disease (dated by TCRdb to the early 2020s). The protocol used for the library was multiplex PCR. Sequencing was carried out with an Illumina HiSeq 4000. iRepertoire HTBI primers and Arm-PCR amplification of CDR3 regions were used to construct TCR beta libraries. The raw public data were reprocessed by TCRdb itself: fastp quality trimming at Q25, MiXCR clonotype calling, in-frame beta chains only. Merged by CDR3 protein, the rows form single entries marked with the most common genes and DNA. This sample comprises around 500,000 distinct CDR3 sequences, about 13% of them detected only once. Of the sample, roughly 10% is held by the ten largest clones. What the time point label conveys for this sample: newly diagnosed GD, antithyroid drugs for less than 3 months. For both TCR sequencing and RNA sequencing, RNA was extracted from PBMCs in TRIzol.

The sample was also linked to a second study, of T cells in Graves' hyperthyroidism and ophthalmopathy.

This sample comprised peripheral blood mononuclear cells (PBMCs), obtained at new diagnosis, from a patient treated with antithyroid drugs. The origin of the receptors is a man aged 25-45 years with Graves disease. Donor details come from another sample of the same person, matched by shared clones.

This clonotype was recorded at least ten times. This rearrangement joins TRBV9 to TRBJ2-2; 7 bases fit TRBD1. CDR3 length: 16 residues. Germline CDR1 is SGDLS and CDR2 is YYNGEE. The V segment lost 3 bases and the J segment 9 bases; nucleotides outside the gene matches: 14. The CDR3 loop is CASSEPTTSGGRELFF. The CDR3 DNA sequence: TGTGCCAGCAGCGAACCTACTACTTCAGGGGGTCGGGAGCTGTTTTTT.

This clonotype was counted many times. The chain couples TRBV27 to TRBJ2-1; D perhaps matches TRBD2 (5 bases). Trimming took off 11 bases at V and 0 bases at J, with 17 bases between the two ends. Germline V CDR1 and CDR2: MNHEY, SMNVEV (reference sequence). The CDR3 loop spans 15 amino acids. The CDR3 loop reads CADPKEASSYNEQFF. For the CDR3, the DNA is TGTGCCGACCCTAAGGAGGCGAGCTCCTACAATGAGCAGTTCTTC.

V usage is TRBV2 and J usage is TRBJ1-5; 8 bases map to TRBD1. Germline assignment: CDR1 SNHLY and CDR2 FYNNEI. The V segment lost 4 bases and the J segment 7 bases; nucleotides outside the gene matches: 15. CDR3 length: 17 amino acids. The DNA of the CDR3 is TGTGCCAGCAGTGGAGACCCCGGACAGGGTAGAGGCCAGCCCCAGCATTTT. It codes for CASSGDPGQGRGQPQHF.

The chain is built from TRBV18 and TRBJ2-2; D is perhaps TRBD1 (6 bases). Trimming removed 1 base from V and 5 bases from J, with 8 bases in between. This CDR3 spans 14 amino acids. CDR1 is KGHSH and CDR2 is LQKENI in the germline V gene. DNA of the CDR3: TGTGCCAGCTCACCACAGGGACAAACCGGGGAGCTGTTTTTT. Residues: CASSPQGQTGELFF.

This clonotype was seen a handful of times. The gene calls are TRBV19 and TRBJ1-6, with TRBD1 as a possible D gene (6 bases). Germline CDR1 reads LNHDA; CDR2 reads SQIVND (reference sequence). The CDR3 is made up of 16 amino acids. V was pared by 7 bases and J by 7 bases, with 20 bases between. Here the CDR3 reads CASTSTLGGGNSPLHF. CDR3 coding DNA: TGTGCCAGTACCTCAACGTTGGGAGGGGGGAATTCACCCCTCCACTTT.

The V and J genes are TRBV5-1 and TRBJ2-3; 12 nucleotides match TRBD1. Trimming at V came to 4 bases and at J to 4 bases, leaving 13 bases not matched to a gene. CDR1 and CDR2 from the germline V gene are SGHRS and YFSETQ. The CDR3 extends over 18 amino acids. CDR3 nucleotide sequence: TGCGCCAGCAGCCAACAACCGGGACAGGGGGCGCGTGCAGATACGCAGTATTTT. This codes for CASSQQPGQGARADTQYF.

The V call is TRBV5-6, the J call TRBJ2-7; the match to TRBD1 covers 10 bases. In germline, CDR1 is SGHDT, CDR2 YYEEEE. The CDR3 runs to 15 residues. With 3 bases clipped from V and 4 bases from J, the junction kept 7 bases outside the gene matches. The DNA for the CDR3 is TGTGCCAGCAGCTCCCTAGGACAGGGGGGGTACGAGCAGTACTTC. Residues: CASSSLGQGGYEQYF.

The chain's CDR3 is CASSPGEEIRYGYTF. The CDR3 DNA follows: TGTGCCAGCAGTCCGGGGGAGGAGATCCGCTATGGCTACACCTTC. This sequence joins TRBV28 and TRBJ1-2; D perhaps matches TRBD1 (5 bases). Germline V gives CDR1 MDHEN, CDR2 SYDVKM. V shed 5 bases and J shed 4 bases, with 17 bases lying between them. The CDR3 length is 15 residues.

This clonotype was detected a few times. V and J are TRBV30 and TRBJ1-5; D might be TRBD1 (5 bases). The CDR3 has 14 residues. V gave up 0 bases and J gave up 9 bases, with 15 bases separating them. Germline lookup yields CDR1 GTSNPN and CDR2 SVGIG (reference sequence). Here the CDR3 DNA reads TGTGCCTGGAGTGTAGGTGCAGGGAACCCGCCCCAGCATTTT. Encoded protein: CAWSVGAGNPPQHF.

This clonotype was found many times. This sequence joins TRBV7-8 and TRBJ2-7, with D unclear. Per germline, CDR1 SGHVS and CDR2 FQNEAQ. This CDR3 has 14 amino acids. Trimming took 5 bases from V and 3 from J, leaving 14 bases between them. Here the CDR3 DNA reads TGTGCCAGCAGCCCTCGACTGGAAAACTACGAGCAGTACTTC. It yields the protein CASSPRLENYEQYF.

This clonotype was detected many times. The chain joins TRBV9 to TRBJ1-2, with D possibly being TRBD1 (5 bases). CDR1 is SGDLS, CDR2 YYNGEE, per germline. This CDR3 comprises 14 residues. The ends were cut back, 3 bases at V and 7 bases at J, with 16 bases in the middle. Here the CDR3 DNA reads TGTGCCAGCAGCGCGCAGACGGGGGTCCGTGGCTACACCTTC. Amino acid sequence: CASSAQTGVRGYTF.

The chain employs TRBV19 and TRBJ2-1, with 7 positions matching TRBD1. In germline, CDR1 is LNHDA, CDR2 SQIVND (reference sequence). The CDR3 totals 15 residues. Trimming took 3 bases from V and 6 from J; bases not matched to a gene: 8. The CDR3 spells CASSIDREGINEQFF. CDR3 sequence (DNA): TGTGCCAGTAGTATCGACAGGGAAGGGATCAATGAGCAGTTCTTC.

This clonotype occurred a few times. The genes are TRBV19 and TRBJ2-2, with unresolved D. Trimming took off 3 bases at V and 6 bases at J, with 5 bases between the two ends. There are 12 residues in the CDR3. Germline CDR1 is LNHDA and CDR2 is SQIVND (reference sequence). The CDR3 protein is CASSILAGELFF. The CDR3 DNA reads TGTGCCAGTAGTATCCTAGCCGGGGAGCTGTTTTTT. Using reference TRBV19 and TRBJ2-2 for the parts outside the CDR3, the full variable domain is DGGITQSPKYLFRKEGQNVTLSCEQNLNHDAMYWYRQDPGQGLRLIYYSQIVNDFQKGDIAEGYSVSREKKESFPLTVTSAQKNPTAFYLCASSILAGELFFGEGSRLTVL.

This chain's CDR3 is CASSQAWDGNTQYF. The CDR3 nucleotides read TGTGCCAGCAGCCAGGCCTGGGATGGGAATACGCAGTATTTT. This chain links TRBV3-1 with TRBJ2-3; no firm D call. V was shortened by 3 bases and J by 7 bases, with 14 bases between the two germline ends. The CDR3 spans 14 residues. The V gene's germline CDR1 is LGHDT and CDR2 YNNKEL (reference sequence).

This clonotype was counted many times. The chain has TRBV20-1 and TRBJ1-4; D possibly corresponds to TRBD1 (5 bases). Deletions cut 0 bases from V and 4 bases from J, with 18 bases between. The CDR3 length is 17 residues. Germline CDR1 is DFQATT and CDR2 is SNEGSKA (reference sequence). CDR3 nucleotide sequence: TGCAGTGCTAGAGATATAAAGGGACCGACGCTTAATGAAAAACTGTTTTTT. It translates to CSARDIKGPTLNEKLFF.

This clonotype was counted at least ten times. CDR3 protein: CASSWTSGSIADTQYF. As DNA, the CDR3 is TGTGCCAGCAGTTGGACTAGCGGGAGTATAGCAGATACGCAGTATTTT. The chain employs TRBV12-3 or TRBV12-4 and TRBJ2-3, with 13 bases identical to TRBD2. With V trimmed by 4 bases and J by 4 bases, 5 bases remained unmatched. This CDR3 is 16 amino acids long.

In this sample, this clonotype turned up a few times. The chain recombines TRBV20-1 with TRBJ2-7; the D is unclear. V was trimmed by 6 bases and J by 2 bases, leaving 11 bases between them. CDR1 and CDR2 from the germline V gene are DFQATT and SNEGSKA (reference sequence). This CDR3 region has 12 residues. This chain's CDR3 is CSAARRTYEQYF. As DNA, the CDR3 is TGCAGTGCCGCACGGCGTACCTACGAGCAGTACTTC.

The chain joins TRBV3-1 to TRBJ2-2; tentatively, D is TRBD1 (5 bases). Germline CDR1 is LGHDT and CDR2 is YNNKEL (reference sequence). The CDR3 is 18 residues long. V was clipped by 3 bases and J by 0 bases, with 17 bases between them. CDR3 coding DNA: TGTGCCAGCAGCCATCAGGTGGCGACAGATTCGAACACCGGGGAGCTGTTTTTT. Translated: CASSHQVATDSNTGELFF.

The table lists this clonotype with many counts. CDR3 in amino acids: CSVSSPDTQYF. The CDR3 nucleotides are TGCAGCGTGAGCAGCCCAGATACGCAGTATTTT. The chain couples TRBV29-1 to TRBJ2-3; D is undetermined. The CDR3 is 11 residues long. Trimming took off 6 bases at V and 4 bases at J, with 8 bases between the two ends. Germline V lookup: CDR1 SQVTM, CDR2 ANQGSEA.

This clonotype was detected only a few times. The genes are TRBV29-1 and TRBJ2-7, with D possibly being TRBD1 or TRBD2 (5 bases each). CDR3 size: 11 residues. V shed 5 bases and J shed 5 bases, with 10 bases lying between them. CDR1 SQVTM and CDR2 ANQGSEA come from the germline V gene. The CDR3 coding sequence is TGCAGCGTTACCGGGACCAACGAGCAGTACTTC. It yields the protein CSVTGTNEQYF.

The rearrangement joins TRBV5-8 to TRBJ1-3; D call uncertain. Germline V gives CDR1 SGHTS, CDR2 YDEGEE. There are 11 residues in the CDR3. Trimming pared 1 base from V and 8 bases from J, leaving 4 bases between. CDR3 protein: CASSLFDTIYF. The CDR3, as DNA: TGTGCCAGCAGCTTGTTCGACACCATATATTTT.

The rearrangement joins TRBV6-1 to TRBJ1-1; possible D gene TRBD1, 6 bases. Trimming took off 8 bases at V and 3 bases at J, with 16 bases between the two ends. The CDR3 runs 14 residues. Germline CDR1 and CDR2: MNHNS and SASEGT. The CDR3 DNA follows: TGTGCCAGCGTCCAGGGGAACGTGGACACTGAAGCTTTCTTT. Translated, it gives CASVQGNVDTEAFF.

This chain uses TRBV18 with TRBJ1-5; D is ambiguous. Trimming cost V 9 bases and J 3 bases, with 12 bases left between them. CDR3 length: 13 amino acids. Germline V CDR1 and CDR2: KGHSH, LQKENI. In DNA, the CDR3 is TGTGCCAGTACAACCGGGTACAATCAGCCCCAGCATTTT. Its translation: CASTTGYNQPQHF.

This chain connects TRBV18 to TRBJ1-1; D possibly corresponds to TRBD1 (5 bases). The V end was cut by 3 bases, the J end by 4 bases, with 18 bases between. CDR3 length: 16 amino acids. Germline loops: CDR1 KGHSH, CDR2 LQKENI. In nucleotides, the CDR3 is TGTGCCAGCTCACCCCGGGACGGATTTCGGGGCACTGAAGCTTTCTTT. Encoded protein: CASSPRDGFRGTEAFF. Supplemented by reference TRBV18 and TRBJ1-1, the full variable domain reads NAGVMQNPRHLVRRRGQEARLRCSPMKGHSHVYWYRQLPEEGLKFMVYLQKENIIDESGMPKERFSAEFPKEGPSILRIQQVVRGDSAAYFCASSPRDGFRGTEAFFGQGTRLTVV.

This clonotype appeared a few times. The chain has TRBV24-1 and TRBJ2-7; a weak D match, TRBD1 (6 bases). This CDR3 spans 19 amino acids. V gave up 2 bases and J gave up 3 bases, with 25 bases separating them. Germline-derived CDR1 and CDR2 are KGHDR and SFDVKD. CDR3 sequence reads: CATSDSGLSQQGAFYEQYF. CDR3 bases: TGTGCCACCAGTGATTCGGGTCTGAGTCAACAGGGCGCCTTCTACGAGCAGTACTTC.

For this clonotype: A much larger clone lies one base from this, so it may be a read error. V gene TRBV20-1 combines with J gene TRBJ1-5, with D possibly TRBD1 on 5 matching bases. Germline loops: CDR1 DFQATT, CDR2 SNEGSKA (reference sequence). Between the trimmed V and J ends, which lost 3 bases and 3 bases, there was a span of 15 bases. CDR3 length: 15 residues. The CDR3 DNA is TGCAGTGCTAGGGGGGGATCCAATAACAATCAGCCCCAGCATTTT. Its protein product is CSARGGSNNNQPQHF.

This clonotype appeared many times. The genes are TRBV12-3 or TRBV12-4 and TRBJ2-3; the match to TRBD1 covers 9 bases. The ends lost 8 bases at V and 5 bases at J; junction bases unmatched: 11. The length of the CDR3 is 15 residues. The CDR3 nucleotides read TGTGCCAGCCTAACCGGGACAGGGTTTGTAGATACGCAGTATTTT. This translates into CASLTGTGFVDTQYF.

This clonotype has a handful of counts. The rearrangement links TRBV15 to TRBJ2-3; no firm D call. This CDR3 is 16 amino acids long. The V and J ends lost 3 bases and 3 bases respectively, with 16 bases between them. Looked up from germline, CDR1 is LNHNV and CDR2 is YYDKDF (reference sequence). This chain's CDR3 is CATSSVLGLGTDTQYF. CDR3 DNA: TGTGCCACCAGCAGTGTCCTAGGCCTCGGGACAGATACGCAGTATTTT.

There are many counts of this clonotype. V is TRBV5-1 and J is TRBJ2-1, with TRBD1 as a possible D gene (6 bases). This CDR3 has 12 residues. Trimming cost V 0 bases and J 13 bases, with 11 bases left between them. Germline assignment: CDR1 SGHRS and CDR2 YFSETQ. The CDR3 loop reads CASSLGGHGQFF. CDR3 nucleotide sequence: TGCGCCAGCAGCTTGGGGGGACACGGACAGTTCTTC.

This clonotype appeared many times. The CDR3 spells CASSPTGVNSPLHF. CDR3 coding DNA: TGTGCCAGCAGTCCAACAGGGGTCAATTCACCCCTCCACTTT. The genes are TRBV27 and TRBJ1-6; 7 nucleotides line up with TRBD1. CDR3 size: 14 residues. The germline V gene encodes CDR1 MNHEY and CDR2 SMNVEV (reference sequence). V lost 5 bases, J lost 7 bases, and 5 bases stayed unmatched.